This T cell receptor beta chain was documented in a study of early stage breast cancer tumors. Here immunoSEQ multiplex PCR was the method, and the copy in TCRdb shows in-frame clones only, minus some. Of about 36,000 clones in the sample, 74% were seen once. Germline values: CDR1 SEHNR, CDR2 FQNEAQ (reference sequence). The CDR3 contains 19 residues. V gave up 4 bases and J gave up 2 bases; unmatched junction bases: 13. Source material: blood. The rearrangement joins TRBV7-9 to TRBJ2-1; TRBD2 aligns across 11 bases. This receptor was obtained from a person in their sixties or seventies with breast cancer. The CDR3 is CASSSPRSLAGETYNEQFF. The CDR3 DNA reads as TGTGCCAGCAGCTCACCACGATCACTAGCGGGAGAAACCTACAATGAGCAGTTCTTC.